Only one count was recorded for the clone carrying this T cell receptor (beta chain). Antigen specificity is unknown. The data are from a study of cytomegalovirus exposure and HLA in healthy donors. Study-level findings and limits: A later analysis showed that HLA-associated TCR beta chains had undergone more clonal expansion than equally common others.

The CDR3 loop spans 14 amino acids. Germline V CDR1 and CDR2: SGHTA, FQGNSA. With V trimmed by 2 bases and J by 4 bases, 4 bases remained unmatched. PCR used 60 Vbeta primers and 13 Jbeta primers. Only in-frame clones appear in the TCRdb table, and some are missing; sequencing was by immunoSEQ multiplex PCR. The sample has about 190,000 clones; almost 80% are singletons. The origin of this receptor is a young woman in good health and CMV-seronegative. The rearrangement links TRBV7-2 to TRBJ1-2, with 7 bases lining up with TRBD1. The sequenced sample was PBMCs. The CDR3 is CASSLLGQVYGYTF. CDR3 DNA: TGTGCCAGCAGCTTACTCGGACAGGTCTATGGCTACACCTTC.